Listed below are T cell receptor beta chains from one sample, sequenced in a study of tumor-infiltrating lymphocytes in localized non-small cell lung cancer. Sequenced by immunoSEQ multiplex PCR; TCRdb stores in-frame clones only, minus some. The sample records 6,000 to 7,500 clones, roughly 69% being singletons. The specimen was uninvolved lung tissue not adjacent to the tumor. Receptor source: a human donor with non-small cell lung cancer. Each CDR3 is given with its conserved first and last residue. The D gene is left open where the match is weak. Not all rows give a size; the values are once, few, many and, for expanded clones, a class.

cdr3_nt cdr3_aa j_call d_call clone_size v_call
TGTGCCAGTAGCGGAGTCCCCAACACCGGGGAGCTGTTTTTT CASSGVPNTGELFF TRBJ2-2 - - TRBV19
TGTGCCAGCAGTTCCGGGACTAGCGGGGGTTACACCGGGGAGCTGTTTTTT CASSSGTSGGYTGELFF TRBJ2-2 TRBD2 - TRBV13
TGTGCCAGCAGCGTAGCGGTGTTTCGGGAGCAGTTCTTC CASSVAVFREQFF TRBJ2-1 - - TRBV9
TGTGCCAGCAGCTTAGTCTTAGGGGTTATAACCCCCTACGAGCAGTACTTC CASSLVLGVITPYEQYF TRBJ2-7 - once TRBV7-9
TGTGCCAGCAATAGCTTAAGCACAGATACGCAGTATTTT CASNSLSTDTQYF TRBJ2-3 - large TRBV10-3
TGTGCCATCAGTGAGTCGAGGCGGCGGGGAGGATACGAGCAGTACTTC CAISESRRRGGYEQYF TRBJ2-7 - - TRBV10-3
TGTGCCAGCAGCCTGGCCCTAGCGGGGGACGAGCAGTACTTC CASSLALAGDEQYF TRBJ2-7 TRBD2 - TRBV14
TGTGCCAGCAGTGATTGGCAGACAGGGTACTTC CASSDWQTGYF TRBJ2-7 - - TRBV2
TGTGCCAGCAGCTCGCCCTTGGGGCCCCAAGAGACCCAGTACTTC CASSSPLGPQETQYF TRBJ2-5 - - TRBV7-2
TGTGCCAGCAGTGAGCACGAAAAACTGTTTTTT CASSEHEKLFF TRBJ1-4 - - TRBV2
TGTGCCAGCAGCTTACCGGGGGCCTACTATGGCTACACCTTC CASSLPGAYYGYTF TRBJ1-2 - - TRBV7-8
TGCAGCGTTGGGGGCCTCTCTGGAAACACCATATATTTT CSVGGLSGNTIYF TRBJ1-3 - - TRBV29-1
TGTGCCTGGAGTTGGCAGGGGTTGGGTAGCAATCAGCCCCAGCATTTT CAWSWQGLGSNQPQHF TRBJ1-5 - - TRBV30
TGTGCCAGCAGCCCGAGCCTCCCCACAGATACGCAGTATTTT CASSPSLPTDTQYF TRBJ2-3 - - TRBV6-5